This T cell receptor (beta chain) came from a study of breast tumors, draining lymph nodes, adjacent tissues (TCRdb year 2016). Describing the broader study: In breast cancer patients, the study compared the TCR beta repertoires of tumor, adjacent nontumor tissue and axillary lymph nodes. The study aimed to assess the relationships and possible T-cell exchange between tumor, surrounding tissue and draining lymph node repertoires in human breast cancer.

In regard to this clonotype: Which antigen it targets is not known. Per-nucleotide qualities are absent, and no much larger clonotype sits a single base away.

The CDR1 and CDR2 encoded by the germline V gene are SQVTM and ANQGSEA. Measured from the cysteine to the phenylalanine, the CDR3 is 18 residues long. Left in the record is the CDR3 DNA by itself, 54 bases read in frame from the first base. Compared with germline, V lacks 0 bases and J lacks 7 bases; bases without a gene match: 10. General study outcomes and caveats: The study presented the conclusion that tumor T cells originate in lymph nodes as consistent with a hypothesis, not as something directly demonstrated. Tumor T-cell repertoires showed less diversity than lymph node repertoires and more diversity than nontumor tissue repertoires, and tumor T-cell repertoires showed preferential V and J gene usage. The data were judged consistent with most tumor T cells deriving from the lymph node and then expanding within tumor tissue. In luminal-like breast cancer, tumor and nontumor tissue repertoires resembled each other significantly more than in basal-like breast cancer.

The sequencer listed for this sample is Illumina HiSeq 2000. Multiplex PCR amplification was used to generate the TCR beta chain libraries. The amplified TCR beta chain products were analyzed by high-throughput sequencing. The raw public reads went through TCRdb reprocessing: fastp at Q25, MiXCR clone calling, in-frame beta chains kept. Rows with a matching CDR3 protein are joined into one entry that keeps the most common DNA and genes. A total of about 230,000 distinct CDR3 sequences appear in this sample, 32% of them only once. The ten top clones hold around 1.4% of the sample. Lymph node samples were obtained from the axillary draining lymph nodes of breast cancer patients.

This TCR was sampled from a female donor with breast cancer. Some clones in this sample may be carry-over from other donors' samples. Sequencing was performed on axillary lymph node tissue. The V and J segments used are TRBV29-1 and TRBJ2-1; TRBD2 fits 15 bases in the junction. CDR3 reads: CSVEEWSGLAGGRNEQFF. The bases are TGCAGCGTTGAAGAGTGGAGTGGACTAGCGGGAGGGAGGAATGAGCAGTTCTTC.